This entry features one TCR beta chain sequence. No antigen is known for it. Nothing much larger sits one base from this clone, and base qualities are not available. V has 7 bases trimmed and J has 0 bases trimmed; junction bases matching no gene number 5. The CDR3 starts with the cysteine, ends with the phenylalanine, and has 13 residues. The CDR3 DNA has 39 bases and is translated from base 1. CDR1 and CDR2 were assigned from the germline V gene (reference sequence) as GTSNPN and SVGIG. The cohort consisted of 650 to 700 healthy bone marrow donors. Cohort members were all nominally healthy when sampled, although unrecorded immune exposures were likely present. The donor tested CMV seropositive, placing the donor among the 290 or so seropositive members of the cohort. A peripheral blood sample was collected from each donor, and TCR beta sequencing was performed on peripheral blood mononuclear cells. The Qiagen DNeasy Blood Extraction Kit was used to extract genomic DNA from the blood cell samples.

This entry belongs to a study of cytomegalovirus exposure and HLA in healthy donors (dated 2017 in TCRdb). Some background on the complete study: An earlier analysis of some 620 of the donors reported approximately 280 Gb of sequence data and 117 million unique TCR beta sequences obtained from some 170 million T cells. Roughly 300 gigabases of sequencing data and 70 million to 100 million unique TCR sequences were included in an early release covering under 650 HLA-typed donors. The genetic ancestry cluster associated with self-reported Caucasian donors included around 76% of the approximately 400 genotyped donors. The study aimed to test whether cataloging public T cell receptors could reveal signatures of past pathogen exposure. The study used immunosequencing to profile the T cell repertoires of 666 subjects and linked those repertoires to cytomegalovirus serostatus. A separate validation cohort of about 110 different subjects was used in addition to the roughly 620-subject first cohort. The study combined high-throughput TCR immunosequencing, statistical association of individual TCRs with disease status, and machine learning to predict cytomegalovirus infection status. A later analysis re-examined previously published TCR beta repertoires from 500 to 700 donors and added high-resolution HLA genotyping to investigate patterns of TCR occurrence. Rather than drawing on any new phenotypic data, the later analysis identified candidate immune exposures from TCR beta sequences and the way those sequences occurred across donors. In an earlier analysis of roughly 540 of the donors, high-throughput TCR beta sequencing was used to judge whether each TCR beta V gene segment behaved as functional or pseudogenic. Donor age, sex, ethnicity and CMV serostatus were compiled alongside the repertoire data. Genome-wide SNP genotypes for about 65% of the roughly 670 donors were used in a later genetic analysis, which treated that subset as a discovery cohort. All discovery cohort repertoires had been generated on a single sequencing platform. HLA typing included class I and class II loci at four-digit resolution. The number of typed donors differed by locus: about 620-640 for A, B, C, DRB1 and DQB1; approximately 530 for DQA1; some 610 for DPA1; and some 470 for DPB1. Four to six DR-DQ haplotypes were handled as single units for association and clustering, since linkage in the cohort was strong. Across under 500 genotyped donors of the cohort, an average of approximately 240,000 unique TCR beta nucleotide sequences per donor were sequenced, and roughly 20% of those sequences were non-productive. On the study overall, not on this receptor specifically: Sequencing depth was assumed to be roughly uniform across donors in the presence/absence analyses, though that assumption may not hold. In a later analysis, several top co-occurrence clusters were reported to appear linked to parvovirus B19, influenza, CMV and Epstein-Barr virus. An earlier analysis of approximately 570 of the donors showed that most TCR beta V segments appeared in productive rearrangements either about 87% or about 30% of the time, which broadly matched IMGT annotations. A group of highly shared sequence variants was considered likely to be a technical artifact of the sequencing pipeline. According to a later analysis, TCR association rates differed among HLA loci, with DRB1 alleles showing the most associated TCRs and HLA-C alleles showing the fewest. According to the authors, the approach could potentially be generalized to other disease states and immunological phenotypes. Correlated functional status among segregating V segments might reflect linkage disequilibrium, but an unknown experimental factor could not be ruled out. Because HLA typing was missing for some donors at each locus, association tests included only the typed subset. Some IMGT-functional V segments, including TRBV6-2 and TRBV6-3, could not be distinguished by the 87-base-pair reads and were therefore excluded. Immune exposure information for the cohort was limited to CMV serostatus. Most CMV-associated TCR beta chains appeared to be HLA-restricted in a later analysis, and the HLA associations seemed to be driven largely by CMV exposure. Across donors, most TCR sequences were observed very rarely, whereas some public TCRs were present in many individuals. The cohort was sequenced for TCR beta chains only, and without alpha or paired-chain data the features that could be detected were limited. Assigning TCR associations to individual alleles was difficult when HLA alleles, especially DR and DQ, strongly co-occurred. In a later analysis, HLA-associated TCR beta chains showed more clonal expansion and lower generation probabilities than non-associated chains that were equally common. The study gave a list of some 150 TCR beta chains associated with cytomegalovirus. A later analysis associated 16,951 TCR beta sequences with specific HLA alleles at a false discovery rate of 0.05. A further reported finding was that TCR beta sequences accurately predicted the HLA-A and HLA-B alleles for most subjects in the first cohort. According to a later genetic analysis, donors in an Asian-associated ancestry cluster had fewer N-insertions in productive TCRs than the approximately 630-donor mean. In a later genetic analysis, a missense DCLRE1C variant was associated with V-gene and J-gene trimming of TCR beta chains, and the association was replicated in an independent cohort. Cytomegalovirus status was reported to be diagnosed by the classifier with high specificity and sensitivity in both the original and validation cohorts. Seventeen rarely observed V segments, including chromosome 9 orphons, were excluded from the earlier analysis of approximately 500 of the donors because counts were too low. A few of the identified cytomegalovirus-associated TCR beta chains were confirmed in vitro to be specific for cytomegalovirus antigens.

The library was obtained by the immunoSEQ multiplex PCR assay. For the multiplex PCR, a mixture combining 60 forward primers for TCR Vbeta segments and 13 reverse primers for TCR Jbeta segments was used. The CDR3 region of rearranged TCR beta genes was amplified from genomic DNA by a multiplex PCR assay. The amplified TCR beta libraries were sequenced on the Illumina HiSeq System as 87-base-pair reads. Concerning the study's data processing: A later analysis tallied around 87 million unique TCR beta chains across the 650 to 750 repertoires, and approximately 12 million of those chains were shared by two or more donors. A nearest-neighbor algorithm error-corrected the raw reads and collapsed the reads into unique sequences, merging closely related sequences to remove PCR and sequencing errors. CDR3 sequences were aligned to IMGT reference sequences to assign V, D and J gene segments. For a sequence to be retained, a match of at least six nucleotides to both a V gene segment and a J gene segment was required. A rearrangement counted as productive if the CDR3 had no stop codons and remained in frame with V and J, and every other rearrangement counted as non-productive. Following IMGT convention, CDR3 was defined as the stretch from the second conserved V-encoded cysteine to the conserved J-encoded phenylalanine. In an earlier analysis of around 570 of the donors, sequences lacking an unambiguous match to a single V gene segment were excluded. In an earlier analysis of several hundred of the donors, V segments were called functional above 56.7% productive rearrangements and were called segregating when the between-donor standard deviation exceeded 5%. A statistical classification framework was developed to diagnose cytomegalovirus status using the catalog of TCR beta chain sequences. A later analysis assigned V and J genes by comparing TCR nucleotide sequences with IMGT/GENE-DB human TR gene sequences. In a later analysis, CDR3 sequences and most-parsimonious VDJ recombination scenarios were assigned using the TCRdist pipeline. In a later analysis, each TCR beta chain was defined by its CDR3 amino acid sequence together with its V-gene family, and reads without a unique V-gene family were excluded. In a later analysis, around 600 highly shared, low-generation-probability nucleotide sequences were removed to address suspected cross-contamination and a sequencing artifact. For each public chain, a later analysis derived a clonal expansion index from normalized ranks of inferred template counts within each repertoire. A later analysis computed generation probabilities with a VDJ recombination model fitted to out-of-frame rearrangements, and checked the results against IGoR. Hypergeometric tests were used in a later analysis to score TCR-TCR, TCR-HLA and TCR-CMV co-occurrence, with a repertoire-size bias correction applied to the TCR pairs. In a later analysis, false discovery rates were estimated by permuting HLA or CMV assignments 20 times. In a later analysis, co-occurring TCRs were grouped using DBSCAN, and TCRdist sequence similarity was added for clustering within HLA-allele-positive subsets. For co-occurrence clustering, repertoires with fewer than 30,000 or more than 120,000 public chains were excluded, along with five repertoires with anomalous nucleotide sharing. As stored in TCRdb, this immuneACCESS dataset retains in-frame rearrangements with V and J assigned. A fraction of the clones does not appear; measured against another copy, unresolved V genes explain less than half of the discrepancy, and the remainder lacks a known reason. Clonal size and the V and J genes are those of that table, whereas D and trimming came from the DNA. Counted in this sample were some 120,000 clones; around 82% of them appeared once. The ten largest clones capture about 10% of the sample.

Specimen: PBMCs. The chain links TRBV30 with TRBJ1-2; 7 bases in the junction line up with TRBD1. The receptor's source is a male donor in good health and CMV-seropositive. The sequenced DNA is TGTGCCTCATGGGACAGATCTAACTATGGCTACACCTTC. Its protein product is CASWDRSNYGYTF.